These 11 T cell receptor beta chains share one sample of origin, sequenced in a study of CD8+ T cells in alopecia areata. As the sequencing template, cDNA was produced by extracting RNA and reverse transcribing it. Some clones are missing from TCRdb's copy, which holds only in-frame ones; the method was immunoSEQ multiplex PCR. Of about 130,000 clones detected, around three fifths appear once; the ten largest clones hold approximately 6.5%. This specimen was CD4+ T cells sorted from blood, taken at week 0. The receptor source for this set is a human donor with alopecia areata.

A few counts support this clone. The chain combines TRBV5-1 with TRBJ2-6; possible D gene TRBD1, 6 bases. Trimming removed 3 bases from V and 4 bases from J, with 11 bases in between. The CDR3 is 15 amino acids. Germline V gene lookup returns CDR1 SGHRS and CDR2 YFSETQ. DNA for the CDR3: TGCGCCAGCAGCTCCCAGGGGCGAGGGGCCAACGTCCTGACTTTC. The encoded protein is CASSSQGRGANVLTF.

The chain couples TRBV4-2 to TRBJ2-5; D not certain. Trimming took 1 base from V and 5 from J, leaving 11 bases between them. CDR3 length equals 14 residues. Germline CDR1 is LGHNA and CDR2 is YNFKEQ. The CDR3 region is CASSQGSLRETQYF. The CDR3 DNA follows: TGTGCCAGCAGCCAAGGATCCCTCAGGGAGACCCAGTACTTC.

In DNA form, the CDR3 reads TGTGCCAGTAGTATGAGACAGGGCTTCGGGGGCTACACCTTC. Its translation: CASSMRQGFGGYTF. V is TRBV19 and J is TRBJ1-2; 7 bases fit TRBD1. CDR1 is LNHDA, CDR2 SQIVND, per germline (reference sequence). V was pared by 3 bases and J by 8 bases, with 9 bases of the junction left unmatched. CDR3 length: 14 amino acids.

This clone was detected many times. V gene TRBV6-5 combines with J gene TRBJ2-1; D is perhaps TRBD1 or TRBD2 (5 bases each). CDR1 is MNHEY and CDR2 is SVGAGI in the germline V gene. The CDR3 runs 14 residues. With 0 bases removed from V and 15 bases from J, the gap between germline ends came to 18 bases. In DNA form, the CDR3 reads TGTGCCAGCAGTTACTCTTATGAGGGGTCAACTGTGTTCTTC. It is translated as CASSYSYEGSTVFF.

This clone appeared a few times. This sequence joins TRBV7-9 and TRBJ2-3; either TRBD1 or TRBD2 may fit D (5 bases each). CDR3 size: 15 residues. Germline CDR1 and CDR2: SEHNR and FQNEAQ (reference sequence). V was cut by 1 base and J by 4 bases, with 12 bases left in between. This CDR3 is CASSLGWQGADTQYF. The CDR3 bases are TGTGCCAGCAGCTTAGGGTGGCAGGGAGCAGATACGCAGTATTTT. The full variable domain, its missing parts supplied by reference TRBV7-9 and TRBJ2-3, is DTGVSQNPRHKITKRGQNVTFRCDPISEHNRLYWYRQTLGQGPEFLTYFQNEAQLEKSRLLSDRFSAERPKGSFSTLEIQRTEQGDSAMYLCASSLGWQGADTQYFGPGTRLTVL.

Worth noting for this clone: Other DNA sequences in this specimen translate into the identical CDR3. V and J are TRBV11-2 and TRBJ2-5, with D hard to call. V dropped 3 bases and J dropped 5 bases, with 4 bases sitting between them. Germline-derived CDR1 and CDR2 are SGHAT and FQNNGV. This CDR3 comprises 11 residues. This CDR3 is CASSFRETQYF. The CDR3 nucleotides are TGTGCCAGCAGCTTCCGGGAGACCCAGTACTTC.

The chain is built from TRBV5-1 and TRBJ2-3; D is undetermined. The length of the CDR3 is 11 residues. The V and J ends lost 7 bases and 8 bases respectively, with 11 bases between them. Germline CDR1 and CDR2: SGHRS and YFSETQ. CDR3: CASAGLLTQYF. For the CDR3, the DNA is TGCGCCAGCGCAGGCTTGCTTACGCAGTATTTT.

The rearrangement uses TRBV25-1 and TRBJ1-4; no clear D. Germline V lookup: CDR1 MGHDK, CDR2 SYGVNS. V gave up 5 bases and J gave up 0 bases, with 4 bases separating them. The CDR3 is 13 residues long. This chain's CDR3 is CASSQATNEKLFF. CDR3 sequence (DNA): TGTGCCAGCAGTCAAGCAACTAATGAAAAACTGTTTTTT.

In this sample, this clone turned up a few times. This rearrangement joins TRBV7-6 to TRBJ2-5, with 7 bases lining up with TRBD2. V was pared by 7 bases and J by 9 bases, with 17 bases of the junction left unmatched. Germline CDR1 SGHVS, CDR2 FNYEAQ. The length of the CDR3 is 15 residues. CDR3 amino acids: CASTGSSGGHQAQYF. The CDR3, as DNA: TGTGCCAGCACGGGCTCGTCGGGAGGCCACCAGGCCCAGTACTTC.

The chain uses TRBV18 and TRBJ1-4, with D hard to call. Germline V gene sequence: CDR1 KGHSH, CDR2 LQKENI. This CDR3 is built from 15 residues. Deletions cut 4 bases from V and 8 bases from J, with 17 bases between. The DNA for the CDR3 is TGTGCCAGCTCACGAACGCGGGGAGAGGGAGAAAAACTGTTTTTT. It translates to CASSRTRGEGEKLFF.

The gene calls are TRBV29-1 and TRBJ2-3, with TRBD1 as a possible D gene (6 bases). Trimming removed 7 bases from V and 0 bases from J, with 14 bases in between. CDR3 size: 14 residues. CDR1 is SQVTM, CDR2 ANQGSEA, per germline. Here the CDR3 DNA reads TGCAGCGGGAGGACAGATACTAGCACAGATACGCAGTATTTT. Its translation is CSGRTDTSTDTQYF.